These 21 T cell receptor beta chains came from one sample sequenced in a study of neoadjuvant nivolumab and ipilimumab in lung cancer. Libraries were prepared by immunoSEQ multiplex PCR; TCRdb keeps only in-frame clonotypes and omits some of them. The table includes tens of thousands of clones, 90% detected once. The sample consisted of peripheral blood, taken after neoadjuvant nivolumab, alone or with ipilimumab, at or shortly before surgery. Receptors originate from an adult with non-small cell lung cancer.

The count of this clone is one. This chain links TRBV7-7 with TRBJ2-5; the D gene is possibly TRBD1 (6 bases). The CDR3 has 16 amino acids. From germline, CDR1 is SSHAT and CDR2 FNYEAQ (reference sequence). V lost 1 base and J lost 0, with 12 bases in between. Here the CDR3 reads CASSLGQDPNQETQYF. In DNA form, the CDR3 reads TGTGCCAGCAGCTTAGGACAGGACCCCAACCAAGAGACCCAGTACTTC.

CDR3 in amino acids: CSVEEEGNQPQHF. CDR3 in DNA: TGCAGCGTTGAAGAGGAGGGGAATCAGCCCCAGCATTTT. The V and J genes are TRBV29-1 and TRBJ1-5; TRBD1 might be the D (5 bases). CDR3 size: 13 residues. Trimming took off 0 bases at V and 4 bases at J, with 7 bases between the two ends. In germline, CDR1 is SQVTM, CDR2 ANQGSEA.

V is TRBV18 and J is TRBJ1-1, with a tentative D call TRBD1 (5 bases). CDR3 length: 21 amino acids. Trimming took 1 base from V and 7 from J, leaving 34 bases between them. Germline V gives CDR1 KGHSH, CDR2 LQKENI. In nucleotides, the CDR3 is TGTGCCAGCTCACCACTTCCGACTTCCCCCCGCGAGGCGGTCGGGGCTCGTGAAGCTTTCTTT. Translated: CASSPLPTSPREAVGAREAFF.

The chain carries TRBV5-4 and TRBJ1-4; TRBD1 might be the D (6 bases). V was shortened by 2 bases and J by 10 bases, with 24 bases between the two germline ends. The CDR3 contains 17 residues. CDR1 is SGHNT and CDR2 is YYREEE in the germline V gene (reference sequence). In nucleotides, the CDR3 is TGTGCCAGCAGCTTCCGATCCAGTGGGGGCGCGGGTGGAAAACTGTTTTTT. Amino acid sequence: CASSFRSSGGAGGKLFF.

The chain uses TRBV6-5 and TRBJ1-6, with D unresolved. This CDR3 has 13 residues. Germline loops: CDR1 MNHEY, CDR2 SVGAGI. Trimming pared 2 bases from V and 4 bases from J, leaving 3 bases between. The CDR3 DNA follows: TGTGCCAGCAGTTACGATTATAATTCACCCCTCCACTTT. Protein: CASSYDYNSPLHF.

This clone was picked up one time. The chain combines TRBV19 with TRBJ1-1; the match to TRBD1 covers 7 bases. V trimming: 4 bases; J trimming: 6 bases; junction bases outside the gene matches: 5. Germline CDR1 and CDR2: LNHDA and SQIVND (reference sequence). The CDR3 contains 13 residues. Here the CDR3 reads CASSRQGTPEAFF. The CDR3, as DNA: TGTGCCAGTAGTAGACAGGGAACCCCTGAAGCTTTCTTT.

The rearrangement joins TRBV5-1 to TRBJ2-2, with 7 bases aligning to TRBD1. V lost 4 bases, J lost 3 bases, and 3 bases stayed unmatched. This CDR3 contains 14 residues. Germline CDR1 reads SGHRS; CDR2 reads YFSETQ. The CDR3 DNA is TGCGCCAGCAGCCAGGGACAGCACACCGGGGAGCTGTTTTTT. Translation: CASSQGQHTGELFF.

This chain uses TRBV7-6 with TRBJ2-2; the D gene is possibly TRBD1 (6 bases). The germline V and J ends were trimmed by 5 bases and 3 bases, with 13 bases remaining between them. The CDR3 contains 15 residues. From germline, CDR1 is SGHVS and CDR2 FNYEAQ. The CDR3 reads CASSVSDRDTGELFF. The CDR3 DNA is TGTGCCAGCAGCGTATCGGACAGAGACACCGGGGAGCTGTTTTTT.

Concerning this clone: An end of the junction differs from the germline gene, which may be a read error. The chain combines TRBV19 with TRBJ2-7; D unresolved. CDR1 and CDR2 (germline): LNHDA, SQIVND (reference sequence). The CDR3 covers 14 residues. The CDR3 region has the DNA TGTGCCAGTGGTATAGCTTTGGGTTCCTACGAGCAGTACTTC. It specifies CASGIALGSYEQYF.

This clone has just a few counts. V is TRBV15 and J is TRBJ2-7; TRBD1 might be the D (6 bases). CDR1 LNHNV and CDR2 YYDKDF come from the germline V gene (reference sequence). The length of the CDR3 is 13 residues. The germline V and J ends were trimmed by 5 bases and 5 bases, with 13 bases remaining between them. The CDR3 spells CATSGIRGNEQYF. The CDR3 bases are TGTGCCACCAGCGGGATTAGGGGGAACGAGCAGTACTTC.

The rearrangement links TRBV7-9 to TRBJ2-7; D remains unclear. The V end was cut by 1 base, the J end by 3 bases, with 7 bases between. Per germline, CDR1 SEHNR and CDR2 FQNEAQ (reference sequence). The length of the CDR3 is 13 residues. CDR3 nucleotide sequence: TGTGCCAGCAGCTTAGAGGTCGGCTACGAGCAGTACTTC. It yields the protein CASSLEVGYEQYF. The variable domain in full, with the rest retrieved from reference TRBV7-9 and TRBJ2-7, is DTGVSQNPRHKITKRGQNVTFRCDPISEHNRLYWYRQTLGQGPEFLTYFQNEAQLEKSRLLSDRFSAERPKGSFSTLEIQRTEQGDSAMYLCASSLEVGYEQYFGPGTRLTVT.

This clone was seen only once. The J gene is TRBJ1-1, the V gene TRBV4-2; no clear D. The V end was cut by 1 base, the J end by 2 bases, with 5 bases between. Germline lookup yields CDR1 LGHNA and CDR2 YNFKEQ. The CDR3 spans 13 residues. In DNA, the CDR3 is TGTGCCAGCAGCCAAGGCCCTAACACTGAAGCTTTCTTT. Protein: CASSQGPNTEAFF.

CDR3 sequence: CASSLAAQWFDRGIQETQYF. CDR3 nucleotide sequence: TGCGCCAGCAGCTTGGCCGCACAATGGTTTGACAGGGGCATCCAAGAGACCCAGTACTTC. The chain employs TRBV5-1 and TRBJ2-5; TRBD1 aligns across 8 bases. This CDR3 spans 20 amino acids. In germline, CDR1 is SGHRS, CDR2 YFSETQ. J lost 1 base, V lost 0 bases, and 17 bases had no gene match.

This rearrangement joins TRBV4-1 to TRBJ1-4; TRBD1 is a possible D gene (5 bases). Trimming left V 0 bases short and J 0 bases short, with 8 bases between. CDR3 length: 16 residues. CDR1 and CDR2 (germline): MGHRA, YSYEKL. The CDR3: CASSQDGASTNEKLFF. CDR3 nucleotide sequence: TGCGCCAGCAGCCAAGATGGGGCCTCAACTAATGAAAAACTGTTTTTT.

This clone was counted once. The chain joins TRBV9 to TRBJ2-7, with D tentatively TRBD2 (6 bases). CDR3 length: 15 amino acids. Germline V gives CDR1 SGDLS, CDR2 YYNGEE. V lost 0 bases and J lost 4, with 14 bases in between. DNA for the CDR3: TGTGCCAGCAGCGTAGGACCCTCGGGGGTTTACGAGCAGTACTTC. Translation gives CASSVGPSGVYEQYF.

The chain uses TRBV27 and TRBJ2-2; D not certain. CDR3 length: 13 residues. The ends were cut back, 3 bases at V and 1 base at J, with 3 bases in the middle. Germline values: CDR1 MNHEY, CDR2 SMNVEV (reference sequence). CDR3 DNA: TGTGCCAGCAGTTTTATGAACACCGGGGAGCTGTTTTTT. This sequence encodes CASSFMNTGELFF.

This clone was recorded only once. The chain combines TRBV5-1 with TRBJ1-2, with D tentatively TRBD1 (6 bases). The ends were cut back, 0 bases at V and 4 bases at J, with 10 bases in the middle. Germline V gene lookup returns CDR1 SGHRS and CDR2 YFSETQ. This CDR3 has 14 residues. DNA of the CDR3: TGCGCCAGCAGCTTGGATGGGGGGGCCTATGGCTACACCTTC. It translates to CASSLDGGAYGYTF.

The V call is TRBV7-2, the J call TRBJ1-1; tentative D call: TRBD1 (6 bases). This CDR3 is 14 amino acids long. Trimming stripped 1 base from V and 7 bases from J, with 13 bases between. Looked up from germline, CDR1 is SGHTA and CDR2 is FQGNSA. In nucleotides, the CDR3 is TGTGCCAGCAGCTTAGTAACAGGGATCGGTGAAGCTTTCTTT. Protein sequence: CASSLVTGIGEAFF.

The chain joins TRBV9 to TRBJ1-1; D might be TRBD1 (5 bases). Germline V lookup: CDR1 SGDLS, CDR2 YYNGEE. This CDR3 is 15 amino acids long. Deletions cut 3 bases from V and 5 bases from J, with 17 bases between. This CDR3 reads CASSETGTVDTEAFF. In DNA, the CDR3 is TGTGCCAGCAGCGAAACCGGGACGGTGGATACTGAAGCTTTCTTT. Full variable domain (missing parts from reference TRBV9 and TRBJ1-1): DSGVTQTPKHLITATGQRVTLRCSPRSGDLSVYWYQQSLDQGLQFLIQYYNGEERAKGNILERFSAQQFPDLHSELNLSSLELGDSALYFCASSETGTVDTEAFFGQGTRLTVV.

The chain has TRBV27 and TRBJ1-1; D ambiguous. V lost 1 base and J lost 3, with 6 bases in between. The CDR3 runs to 13 residues. The germline gives CDR1 MNHEY, CDR2 SMNVEV (reference sequence). The DNA of the CDR3 is TGTGCCAGCAGTTTATGGTCCGACACTGAAGCTTTCTTT. It codes for CASSLWSDTEAFF.

The table lists this clone with a few counts. The chain couples TRBV6-5 to TRBJ1-2; 11 bases align to TRBD1. V was pared by 6 bases and J by 4 bases, with 1 base of the junction left unmatched. This CDR3 has 13 amino acids. CDR1 and CDR2 from the germline V gene are MNHEY and SVGAGI. CDR3: CASRGQGAYGYTF. In nucleotides, the CDR3 is TGTGCCAGCAGAGGACAGGGGGCCTATGGCTACACCTTC.